The T cell receptor (beta chain) described here comes from a study of Graves' ophthalmopathy and Graves' hyperthyroidism. Study outcomes and limitations: With a specificity of 72.22% and a sensitivity of about 71%, the model predicted ophthalmopathy progression.

Amplification of the TCR beta CDR3 regions used RNA transcripts (as template). An initial RT-PCR round employing HTBI primers preceded a second-round multiplex PCR. TCRdb passed the multiplex PCR reads through MiXCR, listing each CDR3 protein once. The sample lists about 380,000 distinct CDR3 sequences, roughly 15% occurring once. The CDR3 has 13 residues. V was pared by 5 bases and J by 7 bases, with 15 bases between. From germline, CDR1 is SGHRS and CDR2 YFSETQ. Points on this clonotype: Its antigen is as yet unknown.

This chain uses TRBV5-1 with TRBJ1-2, with D perhaps matching TRBD1 (6 bases). The TCR was taken from a woman younger than 30 with stable Graves' hyperthyroidism. Specimen: peripheral blood. The CDR3 loop reads CASRPDRSPGYTF. The CDR3 DNA reads as TGCGCCAGCAGACCTGACAGGTCCCCTGGCTACACCTTC.